This TCR beta chain was recorded in a study of blood T cell repertoires in COVID-19. Looking at the study overall: Some COVID-19 samples were acute and others convalescent; all came from the United States, Italy and Spain. Nucleic acid was either cDNA or gDNA, and it came from T cells, B-cell-depleted T cells, or PBMCs.

V lost 2 bases and J 7 bases, leaving 10 bases between the germline ends. Germline V gene lookup returns CDR1 SGHKS and CDR2 YYEKEE (reference sequence). There are 13 residues in the CDR3. This clone has just a few counts. Original methodology: Amplification with reference gene primers provided the estimates of nucleated cell counts. Assay: immunoSEQ multiplex PCR; the TCRdb copy retains only in-frame clones and omits some. The DNA was the basis for D and trimming; V, J and clone size are from that table. The sample has some 250,000 clones, about 73% seen once. The rearrangement uses TRBV5-5 and TRBJ2-1; possibly TRBD1 for D (6 bases). The clonotype originates from a woman of 80 years or more with acute or convalescent COVID-19. Sample: peripheral blood. The CDR3 loop is CASSFGGSNEQFF. The CDR3 DNA follows: TGTGCCAGCAGCTTTGGGGGCTCTAATGAGCAGTTCTTC.